These 23 T cell receptor beta chains share one sample of origin, sequenced in a study of T-cell memory formation after mild COVID-19. TCRdb re-analysed the 5' RACE reads in MiXCR, keeping a single row per CDR3 protein. The table has 470,000 or so distinct CDR3 sequences, roughly 25% seen once. Input material: PBMCs or a T cell subset sorted from them (not recorded which). The source is an adult woman who had mild COVID-19 (a few samples of this study predate the infection). Cell type and time point are not known.

A few counts support this clonotype. The genes are TRBV7-9 and TRBJ1-1, with unresolved D. From germline, CDR1 is SEHNR and CDR2 FQNEAQ (reference sequence). The CDR3 is made up of 14 amino acids. Trimming took off 4 bases at V and 1 base at J, with 10 bases between the two ends. The CDR3 DNA reads as TGTGCCAGCAGCTCATCGGCCGAGAACACTGAAGCTTTCTTT. It translates to CASSSSAENTEAFF.

This clonotype was seen a handful of times. V is TRBV12-3 or TRBV12-4 and J is TRBJ1-2; D remains ambiguous. Trimming removed 4 bases at V and 3 bases at J, with 18 bases between. CDR3 size: 16 residues. CDR3 protein: CASSSQQWAPYYGYTF. CDR3 DNA: TGTGCCAGCAGTTCCCAGCAATGGGCACCTTACTATGGCTACACCTTC.

This clonotype has just a few counts. This sequence joins TRBV20-1 and TRBJ2-4, with 7 bases matching TRBD2. Germline CDR1 is DFQATT and CDR2 is SNEGSKA (reference sequence). The CDR3 covers 12 residues. The V and J ends lost 4 bases and 3 bases, in that order; junction bases with no gene match: 0. CDR3 nucleotide sequence: TGCAGTGCTATAGCGGGCAAAAACATTCAGTACTTC. Translation: CSAIAGKNIQYF.

This chain joins TRBV7-9 and TRBJ2-1; D may be TRBD1 (6 bases). Germline V gives CDR1 SEHNR, CDR2 FQNEAQ (reference sequence). The CDR3 is made up of 17 amino acids. Deletions cut 1 base from V and 6 bases from J, with 19 bases between. The CDR3 loop is CASSLGLLKKGVNEQFF. The CDR3 DNA sequence: TGTGCCAGCAGCTTAGGCTTATTGAAGAAGGGGGTCAATGAGCAGTTCTTC.

This clonotype was seen only a few times. The DNA for the CDR3 is TGTGCCAGCAGCTCCAAATACGGGACAGGGCCCAACAATGAGCAGTTCTTC. This gives the protein CASSSKYGTGPNNEQFF. The chain has TRBV7-2 and TRBJ2-1, with 9 positions matching TRBD1. The trim removed 4 bases at V and 5 bases at J, leaving 12 bases unmatched. The CDR3 covers 17 residues. The germline gives CDR1 SGHTA, CDR2 FQGNSA.

The chain recombines TRBV5-1 with TRBJ2-1, with 10 bases aligning to TRBD1. The length of the CDR3 is 14 residues. Germline V lookup: CDR1 SGHRS, CDR2 YFSETQ. Trimming took 5 bases from V and 5 from J; bases not matched to a gene: 4. The CDR3 reads CASSWTGGNNEQFF. The CDR3 coding sequence is TGCGCCAGCAGTTGGACAGGGGGTAACAATGAGCAGTTCTTC.

Many counts were recorded for this clonotype. The V and J genes are TRBV7-3 and TRBJ2-2; D gene unclear. Looked up from germline, CDR1 is SGHTA and CDR2 is FQGTGA. The CDR3 runs 12 residues. Trimming shortened V by 8 bases and J by 5 bases, and 9 bases separated the two germline ends. The CDR3 DNA sequence: TGTGCCAGCGGCGCTGGTACCGGGGAGCTGTTTTTT. Protein: CASGAGTGELFF.

The rearrangement joins TRBV2 to TRBJ2-7; TRBD2 agrees at 14 bases. Germline CDR1 is SNHLY and CDR2 is FYNNEI. CDR3 length: 15 residues. V was clipped by 2 bases and J by 7 bases; unmatched bases: 4. CDR3 sequence reads: CASSERTSGRREQYF. CDR3 sequence (DNA): TGTGCCAGCAGTGAACGGACTAGCGGGAGGCGAGAGCAGTACTTC.

The chain combines TRBV4-1 with TRBJ1-5; 10 bases agree with TRBD1. From germline, CDR1 is MGHRA and CDR2 YSYEKL. Germline trimming cut 1 base from V and 4 bases from J; bases unmatched to any gene: 7. The CDR3 extends over 17 amino acids. CDR3 DNA sequence: TGCGCCAGCAGCCAAGGAAGGGGACAGGGGACGAATCAGCCCCAGCATTTT. This translates into CASSQGRGQGTNQPQHF.

The rearrangement links TRBV3-1 to TRBJ1-2; no clear D gene. This CDR3 comprises 13 residues. Germline assignment: CDR1 LGHDT and CDR2 YNNKEL (reference sequence). V dropped 6 bases and J dropped 6 bases, with 14 bases sitting between them. The CDR3 region has the DNA TGTGCCAGCAGTCCCAGTGGGCGGGATGGCTACACCTTC. This codes for CASSPSGRDGYTF.

This clonotype has only a few counts. The chain links TRBV5-4 to TRBJ2-5, with D possibly matching TRBD1 (7 bases). Trimming took 4 bases from V and 4 from J, leaving 17 bases between them. The CDR3 runs 15 residues. Germline V gene data show CDR1 as SGHNT and CDR2 as YYREEE (reference sequence). In DNA form, the CDR3 reads TGTGCCAGCAGCCTGGGGGGACAGCGACCAGAGACCCAGTACTTC. Its protein is CASSLGGQRPETQYF. Combining the CDR3 with reference TRBV5-4 and TRBJ2-5 gives the whole variable domain ETGVTQSPTHLIKTRGQQVTLRCSSQSGHNTVSWYQQALGQGPQFIFQYYREEENGRGNFPPRFSGLQFPNYSSELNVNALELDDSALYLCASSLGGQRPETQYFGPGTRLLVL.

The rearrangement joins TRBV3-1 to TRBJ2-1; tentative D call: TRBD2 (7 bases). This CDR3 spans 15 amino acids. Germline CDR1 and CDR2: LGHDT and YNNKEL (reference sequence). The V gene lost 1 base and the J gene lost 2 bases, with 9 bases spanning the gap. Written as DNA, the CDR3 is TGTGCCAGCAGCCAAGGGGGGGGCCCCTACAATGAGCAGTTCTTC. This encodes CASSQGGGPYNEQFF.

The chain recombines TRBV13 with TRBJ1-1; possibly TRBD1 for D (6 bases). Trimming cost V 5 bases and J 1 base, with 11 bases left between them. Germline V gene data show CDR1 as PRHDT and CDR2 as FYEKMQ (reference sequence). The CDR3 spans 14 residues. CDR3 residues: CASSTRTENTEAFF. CDR3 nucleotides: TGTGCCAGCAGCACCCGGACAGAGAACACTGAAGCTTTCTTT.

This chain uses TRBV18 with TRBJ2-1; TRBD2 matches at 10 bases. Per the germline V gene, CDR1 is KGHSH and CDR2 is LQKENI. Trimming removed 5 bases from V and 6 bases from J; junction bases left unmatched: 7. This CDR3 spans 15 amino acids. The CDR3 nucleotides read TGTGCCAGCTCAGCCCTAGCGGGAGCCCCCAATGAGCAGTTCTTC. Translating gives CASSALAGAPNEQFF.

This clonotype was counted many times. The rearrangement uses TRBV7-6 and TRBJ2-5; a weak D match, TRBD1 (6 bases). The CDR3 is 14 residues long. V shed 4 bases and J shed 1 base, with 10 bases lying between them. CDR1 and CDR2 from the germline V gene are SGHVS and FNYEAQ. This chain's CDR3 is CASSSTGLQETQYF. CDR3 DNA sequence: TGTGCCAGCAGCTCAACAGGGCTCCAAGAGACCCAGTACTTC. Together with reference TRBV7-6 and TRBJ2-5, the CDR3 gives the full variable domain: GAGVSQSPRYKVTKRGQDVALRCDPISGHVSLYWYRQALGQGPEFLTYFNYEAQQDKSGLPNDRFSAERPEGSISTLTIQRTEQRDSAMYRCASSSTGLQETQYFGPGTRLLVL.

As concerns this clonotype: An end of the junction does not agree with germline; a read error may underlie this. The chain links TRBV3-1 to TRBJ1-2; no firm D call. CDR1 is LGHDT and CDR2 is YNNKEL in the germline V gene (reference sequence). There are 14 residues in the CDR3. CDR3 in DNA: TGTGCCAGCAGCAAAGACAAGGACCTCAGTGGCTACACCTTC. Translated: CASSKDKDLSGYTF.

This clonotype was detected only a few times. The chain employs TRBV5-6 and TRBJ2-1, with D tentatively TRBD1 or TRBD2 (5 bases each). The CDR3 sequence is 17 residues long. Trimming pared 4 bases from V and 0 bases from J, leaving 17 bases between. CDR1 and CDR2 (germline): SGHDT, YYEEEE. Here the CDR3 DNA reads TGTGCCAGCAGCGTACTAGTGGGACCGAACTCCTACAATGAGCAGTTCTTC. Protein: CASSVLVGPNSYNEQFF.

V usage is TRBV9 and J usage is TRBJ2-3; a possible D gene is TRBD1 (5 bases). This CDR3 is built from 16 residues. With 0 bases removed from V and 4 bases from J, the gap between germline ends came to 15 bases. Germline lookup yields CDR1 SGDLS and CDR2 YYNGEE. CDR3 DNA sequence: TGTGCCAGCAGCGTAGGCGGACACCCGGTGGCAGATACGCAGTATTTT. As protein: CASSVGGHPVADTQYF.

V gene TRBV7-6 combines with J gene TRBJ2-6, with 9 bases lining up with TRBD1. The V gene's germline CDR1 is SGHVS and CDR2 FNYEAQ. The junction had 6 bases not matched to a gene; V was cut back by 2 bases and J by 1 base. The CDR3 totals 18 residues. The CDR3 protein is CASSLKGTGRSGANVLTF. The DNA for the CDR3 is TGTGCCAGCAGCTTAAAGGGGACAGGGAGATCTGGGGCCAACGTCCTGACTTTC.

This chain connects TRBV30 to TRBJ2-1; D uncertain. The ends were cut back, 1 base at V and 8 bases at J, with 9 bases in the middle. Germline V gene sequence: CDR1 GTSNPN, CDR2 SVGIG (reference sequence). This CDR3 contains 12 residues. This CDR3 reads CAWSDRGYEQFF. CDR3 in DNA: TGTGCCTGGAGTGATCGTGGGTATGAGCAGTTCTTC.

This clonotype was recorded only once. V is TRBV12-3 or TRBV12-4 and J is TRBJ2-3; TRBD1 might be the D (5 bases). The CDR3 runs to 16 residues. Trimming took 2 bases from V and 0 from J, leaving 12 bases between them. The CDR3 loop is CASSLRTYSSTDTQYF. For the CDR3, the DNA is TGTGCCAGCAGTTTAAGGACATACTCTAGCACAGATACGCAGTATTTT.

The chain employs TRBV5-1 and TRBJ2-7; D possibly corresponds to TRBD1 (5 bases). Trimming removed 2 bases from V and 3 bases from J, with 9 bases in between. CDR1 SGHRS and CDR2 YFSETQ come from the germline V gene. The CDR3 consists of 13 residues. The CDR3 coding sequence is TGCGCCAGCAGCTTACGACAGCACTACGAGCAGTACTTC. Its protein is CASSLRQHYEQYF.

This clonotype was observed a handful of times. V and J are TRBV25-1 and TRBJ2-4, with TRBD1 matching over 7 bases. Germline CDR1 is MGHDK and CDR2 is SYGVNS. V lost 4 bases to trimming and J lost 0 bases; unmatched junction nucleotides: 3. This CDR3 region has 15 residues. Here the CDR3 reads CASSGTGVAKNIQYF. The CDR3 nucleotides read TGTGCCAGCAGTGGGACAGGAGTAGCCAAAAACATTCAGTACTTC.